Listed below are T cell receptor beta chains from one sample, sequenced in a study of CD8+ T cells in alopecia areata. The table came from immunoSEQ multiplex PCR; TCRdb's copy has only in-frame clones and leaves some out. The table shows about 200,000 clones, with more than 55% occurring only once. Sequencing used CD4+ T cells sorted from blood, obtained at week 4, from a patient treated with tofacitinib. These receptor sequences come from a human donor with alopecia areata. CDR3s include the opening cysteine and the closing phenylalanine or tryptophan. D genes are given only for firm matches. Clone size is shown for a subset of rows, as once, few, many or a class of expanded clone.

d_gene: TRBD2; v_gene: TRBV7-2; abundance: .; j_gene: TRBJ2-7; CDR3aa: CASSFQRGPYEQYF; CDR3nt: TGTGCCAGCAGCTTCCAGCGGGGGCCCTACGAGCAGTACTTC
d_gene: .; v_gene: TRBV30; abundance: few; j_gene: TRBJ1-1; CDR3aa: CACLLGQWAEAFF; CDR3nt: TGTGCCTGCTTGCTAGGGCAGTGGGCTGAAGCTTTCTTT
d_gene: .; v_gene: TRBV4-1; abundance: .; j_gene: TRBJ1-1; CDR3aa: CASSHPDGSEAFF; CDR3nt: TGCGCCAGCAGCCACCCCGACGGGAGTGAAGCTTTCTTT
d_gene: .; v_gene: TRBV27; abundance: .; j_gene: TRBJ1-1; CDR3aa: CASSLYGRGVHTEAFF; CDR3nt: TGTGCCAGCAGTTTATACGGCAGGGGCGTCCACACTGAAGCTTTCTTT
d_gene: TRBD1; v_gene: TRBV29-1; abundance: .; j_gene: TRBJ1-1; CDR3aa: CSGGQMNTEAFF; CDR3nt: TGCAGTGGGGGACAGATGAACACTGAAGCTTTCTTT
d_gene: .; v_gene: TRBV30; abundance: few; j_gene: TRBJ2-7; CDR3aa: CAWSAGAGQYF; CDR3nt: TGTGCCTGGAGTGCAGGGGCGGGGCAGTACTTC
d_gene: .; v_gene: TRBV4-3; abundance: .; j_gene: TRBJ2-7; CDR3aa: CASSRATRQNYEQYF; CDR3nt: TGCGCCAGCAGCCGAGCGACGAGACAGAACTACGAGCAGTACTTC
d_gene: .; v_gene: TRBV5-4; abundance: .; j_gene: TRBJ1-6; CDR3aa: CASSLGPPQGYNSPLHF; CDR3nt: TGTGCCAGCAGCTTGGGACCGCCTCAGGGTTATAATTCACCCCTCCACTTT
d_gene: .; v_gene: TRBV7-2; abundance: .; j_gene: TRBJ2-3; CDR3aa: CASSLGRADTQYF; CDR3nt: TGTGCCAGCAGCTTAGGGAGAGCAGATACGCAGTATTTT
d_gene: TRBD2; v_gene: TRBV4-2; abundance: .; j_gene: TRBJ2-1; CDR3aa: CASSFRTSGGFDEQFF; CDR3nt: TGTGCCAGCAGCTTCCGGACTAGCGGGGGTTTTGATGAGCAGTTCTTC
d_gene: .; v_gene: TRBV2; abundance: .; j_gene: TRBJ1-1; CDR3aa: CASDEFRATEAFF; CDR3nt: TGTGCCAGCGATGAATTCAGGGCCACTGAAGCTTTCTTT
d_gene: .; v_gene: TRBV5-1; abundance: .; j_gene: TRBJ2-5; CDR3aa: CASSLRGTEETQYF; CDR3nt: TGCGCCAGCAGCTTGCGCGGGACAGAAGAGACCCAGTACTTC
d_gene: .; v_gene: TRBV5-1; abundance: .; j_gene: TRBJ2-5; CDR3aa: CASSSEAGRETQYF; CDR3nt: TGCGCCAGCAGCTCGGAGGCGGGGAGGGAGACCCAGTACTTC
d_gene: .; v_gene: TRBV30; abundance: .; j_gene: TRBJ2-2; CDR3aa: CAGLQGLVGELFF; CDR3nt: TGTGCCGGATTACAGGGATTGGTCGGGGAGCTGTTTTTT
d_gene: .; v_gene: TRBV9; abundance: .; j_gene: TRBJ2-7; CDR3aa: CASSVEGGSYEQYF; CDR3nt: TGTGCCAGCAGCGTAGAGGGGGGCTCCTACGAGCAGTACTTC
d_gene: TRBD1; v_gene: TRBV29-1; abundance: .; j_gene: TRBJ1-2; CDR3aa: CSVRDRGGYGYTF; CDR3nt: TGCAGCGTTCGGGACAGGGGCGGCTATGGCTACACCTTC
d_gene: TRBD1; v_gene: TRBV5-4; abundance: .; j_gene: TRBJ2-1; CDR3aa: CASTEQGVGNEQFF; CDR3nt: TGTGCCAGCACCGAACAGGGGGTAGGGAATGAGCAGTTCTTC
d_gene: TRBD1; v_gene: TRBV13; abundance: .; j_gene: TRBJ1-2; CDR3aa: CASSQSTGTGDGYTF; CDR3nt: TGTGCCAGCAGCCAGTCGACCGGGACAGGGGATGGCTACACCTTC
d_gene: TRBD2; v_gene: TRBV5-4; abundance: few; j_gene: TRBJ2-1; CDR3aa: CASSLGNAGDLTYNEQFF; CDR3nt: TGTGCCAGCAGCTTGGGTAACGCGGGGGACTTAACCTACAATGAGCAGTTCTTC
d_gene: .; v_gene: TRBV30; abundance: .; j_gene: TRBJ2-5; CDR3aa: CAWNRLAGQETQYF; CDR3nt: TGTGCCTGGAATCGGCTAGCTGGCCAAGAGACCCAGTACTTC
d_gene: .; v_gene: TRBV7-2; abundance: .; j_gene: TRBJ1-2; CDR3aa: CASSLETRGGYTF; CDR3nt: TGTGCCAGCAGCTTAGAAACGAGAGGGGGCTACACCTTC
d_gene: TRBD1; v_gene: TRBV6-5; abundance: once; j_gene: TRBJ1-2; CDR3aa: CASSSDRGLGYTF; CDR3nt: TGTGCCAGCAGCTCCGACAGGGGGCTTGGCTACACCTTC
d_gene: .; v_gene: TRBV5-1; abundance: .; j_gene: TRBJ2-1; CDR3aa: CASSLGGTDGNEQFF; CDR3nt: TGCGCCAGCAGCTTGGGCGGAACCGACGGCAATGAGCAGTTCTTC
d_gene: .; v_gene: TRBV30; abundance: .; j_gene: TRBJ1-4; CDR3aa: CAWSVWGIEKLFF; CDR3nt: TGTGCCTGGAGTGTGTGGGGGATTGAAAAACTGTTTTTT
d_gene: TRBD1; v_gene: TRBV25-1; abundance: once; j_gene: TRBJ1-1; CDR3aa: CASSETGVRTEAFF; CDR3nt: TGTGCCAGCAGCGAGACAGGGGTACGCACTGAAGCTTTCTTT
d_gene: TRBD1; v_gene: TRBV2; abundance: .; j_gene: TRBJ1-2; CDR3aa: CASSDRGNYGYTF; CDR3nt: TGTGCCAGCAGCGACAGGGGTAACTATGGCTACACCTTC
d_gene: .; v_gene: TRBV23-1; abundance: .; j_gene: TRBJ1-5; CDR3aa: CASSHAGNQPQHF; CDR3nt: TGCGCCAGCAGCCACGCGGGCAATCAGCCCCAGCATTTT
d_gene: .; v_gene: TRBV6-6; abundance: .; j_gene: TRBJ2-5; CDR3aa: CASSYKETQYF; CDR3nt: TGTGCCAGCAGTTACAAGGAGACCCAGTACTTC
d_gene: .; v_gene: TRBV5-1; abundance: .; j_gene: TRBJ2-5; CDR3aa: CASAALHQETQYF; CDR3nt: TGCGCCAGCGCGGCCCTGCATCAAGAGACCCAGTACTTC
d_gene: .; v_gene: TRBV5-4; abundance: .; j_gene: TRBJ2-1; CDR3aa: CASSSPPNPEGRNEQFF; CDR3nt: TGTGCCAGCAGCTCTCCCCCCAACCCCGAGGGGCGTAATGAGCAGTTCTTC
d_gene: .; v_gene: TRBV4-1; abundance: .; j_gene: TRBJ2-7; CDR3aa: CASSQVGRSYEQYF; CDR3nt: TGCGCCAGCAGCCAAGTGGGTCGCTCCTACGAGCAGTACTTC
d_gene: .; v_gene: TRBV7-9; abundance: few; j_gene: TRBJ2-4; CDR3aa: CASRLEGGAKNIQYF; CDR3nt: TGTGCCAGCAGACTAGAAGGGGGGGCCAAAAACATTCAGTACTTC
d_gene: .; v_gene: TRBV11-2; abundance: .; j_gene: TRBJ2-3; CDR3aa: CASSFTTDTQYF; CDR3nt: TGTGCCAGCAGCTTCACCACAGATACGCAGTATTTT
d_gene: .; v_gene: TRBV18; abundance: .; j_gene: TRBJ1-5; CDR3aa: CASSDGAGNQPQHF; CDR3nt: TGTGCCAGCTCGGATGGGGCAGGCAATCAGCCCCAGCATTTT
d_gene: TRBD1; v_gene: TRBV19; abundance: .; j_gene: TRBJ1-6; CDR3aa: CASTGGSSYNSPLHF; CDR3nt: TGTGCCAGTACAGGGGGAAGCTCCTATAATTCACCCCTCCACTTT
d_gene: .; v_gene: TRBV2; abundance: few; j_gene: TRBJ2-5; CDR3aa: CASSQETQYF; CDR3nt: TGTGCCAGCAGTCAAGAGACCCAGTACTTC
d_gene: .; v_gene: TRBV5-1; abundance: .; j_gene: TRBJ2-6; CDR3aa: CASSLAVSGANVLTF; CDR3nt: TGCGCCAGCAGCTTGGCAGTATCTGGGGCCAACGTCCTGACTTTC
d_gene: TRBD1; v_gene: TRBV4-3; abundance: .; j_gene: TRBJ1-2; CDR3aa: CASSRDRENYGYTF; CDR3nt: TGCGCCAGCAGCCGGGACAGGGAAAACTATGGCTACACCTTC
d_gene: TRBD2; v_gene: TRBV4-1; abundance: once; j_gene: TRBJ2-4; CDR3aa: CASSLLRGERQYF; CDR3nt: TGCGCCAGCAGCCTCTTACGGGGGGAGCGTCAGTACTTC
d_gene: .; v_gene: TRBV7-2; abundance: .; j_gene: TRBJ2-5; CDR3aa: CASSLVWAGGLETQYF; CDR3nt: TGTGCCAGCAGCTTAGTCTGGGCAGGTGGTCTAGAGACCCAGTACTTC
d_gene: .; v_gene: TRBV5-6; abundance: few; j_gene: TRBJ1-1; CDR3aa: CASSRRGGDTEAFF; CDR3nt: TGTGCCAGCAGCCGGAGGGGAGGAGACACTGAAGCTTTCTTT